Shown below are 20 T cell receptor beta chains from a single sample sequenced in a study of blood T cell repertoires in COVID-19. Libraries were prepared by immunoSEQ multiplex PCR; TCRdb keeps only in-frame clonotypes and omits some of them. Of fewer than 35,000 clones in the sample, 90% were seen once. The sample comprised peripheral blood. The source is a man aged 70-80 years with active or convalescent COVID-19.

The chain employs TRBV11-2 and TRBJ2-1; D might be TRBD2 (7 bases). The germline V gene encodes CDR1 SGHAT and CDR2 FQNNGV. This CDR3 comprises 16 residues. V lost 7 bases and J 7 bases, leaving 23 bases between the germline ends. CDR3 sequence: CASTNREGLGGNEQFF. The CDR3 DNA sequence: TGTGCCAGCACCAACAGGGAGGGTCTAGGGGGGAATGAGCAGTTCTTC.

CDR3 region: CASSKDRVRDEKLFF. In DNA, the CDR3 is TGTGCCAGCAGTAAGGACAGGGTACGGGATGAAAAACTGTTTTTT. The rearrangement links TRBV6-5 to TRBJ1-4; 8 bases fit TRBD1. Germline CDR1 MNHEY, CDR2 SVGAGI. The CDR3 consists of 15 residues. Trimming removed 5 bases from V and 6 bases from J; junction bases left unmatched: 8.

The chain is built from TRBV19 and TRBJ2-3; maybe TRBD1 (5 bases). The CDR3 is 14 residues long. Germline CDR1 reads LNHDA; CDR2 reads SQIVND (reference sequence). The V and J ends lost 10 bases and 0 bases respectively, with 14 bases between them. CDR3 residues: CATSGATSTDTQYF. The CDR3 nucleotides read TGTGCCACCTCTGGGGCAACTAGCACAGATACGCAGTATTTT.

CDR3 amino acids: CASSESGTSNTGELFF. Here the CDR3 DNA reads TGTGCCAGCAGTGAATCGGGGACTTCGAACACCGGGGAGCTGTTTTTT. The chain links TRBV25-1 to TRBJ2-2, with TRBD2 as a possible D gene (6 bases). From germline, CDR1 is MGHDK and CDR2 SYGVNS. The CDR3 totals 16 residues. V shed 1 base and J shed 0 bases, with 9 bases lying between them.

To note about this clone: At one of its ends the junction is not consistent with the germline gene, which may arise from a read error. For the CDR3, the DNA is TGTGCCAGCACCTTGGGGGCAGGGGACGAGCAGTACTTC. Translation: CASTLGAGDEQYF. The J gene is TRBJ2-7, the V gene TRBV5-6; maybe TRBD1 (6 bases). Germline assignment: CDR1 SGHDT and CDR2 YYEEEE. The CDR3 length is 13 residues.

The CDR3 DNA sequence: TGTGCCAGTAGTATAAGTATCGGGCGGGCCGGGGTTGAGACCCAGTACTTC. This gives the protein CASSISIGRAGVETQYF. The V call is TRBV19, the J call TRBJ2-5; D may be TRBD2 (5 bases). Trimming shortened V by 2 bases and J by 5 bases, and 21 bases separated the two germline ends. Germline CDR1 is LNHDA and CDR2 is SQIVND (reference sequence). The CDR3 has 17 residues.

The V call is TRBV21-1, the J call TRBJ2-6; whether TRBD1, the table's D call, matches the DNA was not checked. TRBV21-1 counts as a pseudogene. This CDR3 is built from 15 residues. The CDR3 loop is CASSPKDARAYVLTF. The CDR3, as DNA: TGTGCCAGCAGCCCCAAGGATGCCAGGGCATACGTCCTGACTTTC.

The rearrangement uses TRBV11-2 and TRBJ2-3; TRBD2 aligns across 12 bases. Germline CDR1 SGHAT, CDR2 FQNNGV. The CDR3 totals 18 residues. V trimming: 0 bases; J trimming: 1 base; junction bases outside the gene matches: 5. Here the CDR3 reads CASSLDPLAGGGTDTQYF. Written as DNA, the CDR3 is TGTGCCAGCAGCTTAGATCCTCTAGCGGGAGGGGGCACAGATACGCAGTATTTT.

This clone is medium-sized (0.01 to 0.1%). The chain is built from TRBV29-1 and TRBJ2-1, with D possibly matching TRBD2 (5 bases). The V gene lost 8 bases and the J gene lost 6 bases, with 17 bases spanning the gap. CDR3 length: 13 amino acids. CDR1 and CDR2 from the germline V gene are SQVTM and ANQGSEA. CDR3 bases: TGCAGCCCGAGGGCGGGCCCTACCAATGAGCAGTTCTTC. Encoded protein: CSPRAGPTNEQFF.

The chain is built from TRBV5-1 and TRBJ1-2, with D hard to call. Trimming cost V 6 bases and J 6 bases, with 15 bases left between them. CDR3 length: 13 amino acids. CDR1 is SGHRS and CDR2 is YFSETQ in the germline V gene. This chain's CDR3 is CASTGGSENGYTF. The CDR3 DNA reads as TGCGCCAGCACAGGAGGTTCGGAGAATGGCTACACCTTC.

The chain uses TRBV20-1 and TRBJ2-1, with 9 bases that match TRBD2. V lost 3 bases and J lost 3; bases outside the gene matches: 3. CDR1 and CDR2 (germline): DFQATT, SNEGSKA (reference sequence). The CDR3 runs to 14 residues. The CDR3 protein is CSASAAGGYNEQFF. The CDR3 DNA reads TGCAGTGCTAGTGCAGCGGGGGGCTACAATGAGCAGTTCTTC.

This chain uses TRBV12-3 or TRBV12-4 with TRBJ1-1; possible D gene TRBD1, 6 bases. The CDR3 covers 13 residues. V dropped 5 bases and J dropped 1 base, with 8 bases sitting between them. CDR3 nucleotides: TGTGCCAGCAGTCAACAGGGGAACACTGAAGCTTTCTTT. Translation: CASSQQGNTEAFF.

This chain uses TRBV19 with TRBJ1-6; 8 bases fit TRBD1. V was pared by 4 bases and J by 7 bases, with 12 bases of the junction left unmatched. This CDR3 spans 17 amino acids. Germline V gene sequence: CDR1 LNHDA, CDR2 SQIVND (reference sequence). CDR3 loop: CASSTPMRTGRNSPLHF. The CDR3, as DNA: TGTGCCAGTAGTACCCCAATGAGGACAGGGAGAAATTCACCCCTCCACTTT.

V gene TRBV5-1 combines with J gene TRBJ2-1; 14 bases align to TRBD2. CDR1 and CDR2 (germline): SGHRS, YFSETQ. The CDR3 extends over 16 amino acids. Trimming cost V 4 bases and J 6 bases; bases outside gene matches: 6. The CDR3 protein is CASSRTSGGSGNEQFF. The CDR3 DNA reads TGCGCCAGCAGCAGGACTAGCGGGGGGTCGGGCAATGAGCAGTTCTTC.

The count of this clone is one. Here the CDR3 DNA reads TGTGCCAGCAGCCCGGACAGGGTGGAGGGCTACACCTTC. Amino acids: CASSPDRVEGYTF. The J gene is TRBJ1-2, the V gene TRBV11-1, with 8 bases lining up with TRBD1. J was trimmed by 8 bases and V by 5 bases; bases with no gene match: 7. The germline gives CDR1 SGHAT, CDR2 FQDESV (reference sequence). The CDR3 has 13 amino acids.

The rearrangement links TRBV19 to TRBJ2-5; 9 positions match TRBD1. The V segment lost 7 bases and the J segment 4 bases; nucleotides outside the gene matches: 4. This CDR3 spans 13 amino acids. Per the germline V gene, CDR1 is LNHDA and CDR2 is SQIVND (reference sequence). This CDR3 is CASNRQGGETQYF. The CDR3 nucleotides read TGTGCCAGTAACCGACAGGGGGGAGAGACCCAGTACTTC.

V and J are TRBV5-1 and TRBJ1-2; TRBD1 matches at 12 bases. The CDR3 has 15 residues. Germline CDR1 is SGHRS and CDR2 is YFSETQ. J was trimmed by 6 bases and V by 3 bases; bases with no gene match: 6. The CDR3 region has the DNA TGCGCCAGCAGCTCCTCGGGACAGGGGGCGAATGGCTACACCTTC. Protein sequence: CASSSSGQGANGYTF.

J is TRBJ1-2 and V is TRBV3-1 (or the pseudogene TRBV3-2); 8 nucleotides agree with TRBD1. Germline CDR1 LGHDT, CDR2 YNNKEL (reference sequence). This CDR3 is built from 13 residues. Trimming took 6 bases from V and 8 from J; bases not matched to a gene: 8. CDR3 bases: TGTGCCAGCAGACGCCTGGGACAGGCCGGCTACACCTTC. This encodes CASRRLGQAGYTF.

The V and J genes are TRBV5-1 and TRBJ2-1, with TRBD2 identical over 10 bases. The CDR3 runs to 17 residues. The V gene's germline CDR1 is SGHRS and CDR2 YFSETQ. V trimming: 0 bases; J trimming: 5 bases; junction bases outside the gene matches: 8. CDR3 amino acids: CASSLGGVAGGHNEQFF. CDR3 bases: TGCGCCAGCAGCTTGGGTGGGGTAGCGGGAGGCCACAATGAGCAGTTCTTC.

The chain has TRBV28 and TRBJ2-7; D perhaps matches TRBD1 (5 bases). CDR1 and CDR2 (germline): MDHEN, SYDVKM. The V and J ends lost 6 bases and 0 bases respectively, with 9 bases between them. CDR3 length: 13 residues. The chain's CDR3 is CASRRGSSYEQYV. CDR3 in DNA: TGTGCCAGCAGAAGGGGAAGCTCCTACGAGCAGTACGTC.